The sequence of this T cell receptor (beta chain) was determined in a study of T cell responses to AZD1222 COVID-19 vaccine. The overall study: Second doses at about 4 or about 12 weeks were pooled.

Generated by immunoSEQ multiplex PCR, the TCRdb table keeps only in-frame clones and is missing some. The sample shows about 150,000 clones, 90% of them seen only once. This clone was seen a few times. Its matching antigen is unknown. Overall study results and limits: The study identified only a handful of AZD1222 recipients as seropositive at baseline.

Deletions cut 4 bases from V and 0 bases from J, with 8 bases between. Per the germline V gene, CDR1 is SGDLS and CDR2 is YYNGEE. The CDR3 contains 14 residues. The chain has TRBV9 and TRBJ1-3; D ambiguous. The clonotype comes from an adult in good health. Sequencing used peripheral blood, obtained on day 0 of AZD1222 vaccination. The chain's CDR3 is CASSTESSGNTIYF. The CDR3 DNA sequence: TGTGCCAGCAGCACAGAAAGCTCTGGAAACACCATATATTTT.